This is a list of T cell receptor beta chains from one sample in a study of T cells in Graves' hyperthyroidism and ophthalmopathy. Via MiXCR, TCRdb re-called the multiplex PCR reads, giving one row per CDR3 protein. There are over 300,000 distinct CDR3 sequences in the sample; roughly an eighth occur only once, and 30% to 35% lies in the top ten. The sample consisted of blood. These receptors all stem from a woman aged 40 to 50 with Graves' ophthalmopathy. The CDR3 runs from the conserved cysteine through the conserved F or W. Fields, in order: J gene, V gene, CDR3 protein.

TRBJ2-7 TRBV11-3 CASSLVSQSYEQYF
TRBJ1-1 TRBV19 CASRPGTEYTEAFF
TRBJ2-5 TRBV4-1 CASSHTFGGQETQYF
TRBJ2-1 TRBV19 CASSVGFNEQFF
TRBJ1-4 TRBV11-2 CASSFKGATNEKLFF
TRBJ1-5 TRBV30 CAWTPEGNQPQHF
TRBJ1-4 TRBV15 CATKKHPYEKLFF
TRBJ1-2 TRBV28 CASSLREYGYTF
TRBJ2-7 TRBV30 CAWSRLAGVSEQYF
TRBJ2-1 TRBV3-1 CASSQSPSGDNEQFF
TRBJ1-1 TRBV12-3/TRBV12-4 CASSFGENTEAFF
TRBJ1-2 TRBV7-2 CASSLETSGNYGYTF
TRBJ2-2 TRBV20-1 CSAPADTGELFF
TRBJ1-1 TRBV12-3/TRBV12-4 CATTLGGGRNTEAFF
TRBJ2-5 TRBV12-3/TRBV12-4 CASSSSRTGRTRETQYF
TRBJ2-7 TRBV3-1 CASSSYFGYEQYF
TRBJ2-7 TRBV2 CASSDRDSFEQYF
TRBJ2-2 TRBV29-1 CSVEASGTGELFF
TRBJ2-1 TRBV12-3/TRBV12-4 CASSLGLRDGNEQFF
TRBJ2-1 TRBV7-9 CASSSRRGSSYNEQFF
TRBJ2-3 TRBV20-1 CSAELNTDTQYF
TRBJ2-1 TRBV5-1 CASSFWRAHYNEQFF
TRBJ1-5 TRBV15 CATSRDVDSNQPQHF
TRBJ1-6 TRBV10-2 CASRDIYNSPLHF
TRBJ1-2 TRBV9 CASSASGQGADGYTF
TRBJ1-1 TRBV4-1 CASSLNRAEAFF
TRBJ2-7 TRBV13 CASSLGQRTYEQYF
TRBJ2-5 TRBV3-1 CASSESGRAETQYF
TRBJ1-1 TRBV12-3/TRBV12-4 CPIQRQTLMNTEAFF
TRBJ2-1 TRBV5-1 CASSREEGAFNEQFF
TRBJ1-2 TRBV7-6 CASRSEGIGGYTF
TRBJ2-1 TRBV19 CATSKGLAGEVGYNEQFF
TRBJ2-5 TRBV20-1 CSARRGRETQYF
TRBJ1-2 TRBV4-1 CASSPDNPYGYTF
TRBJ2-2 TRBV13 CASSPLAGVVTGELFF
TRBJ2-4 TRBV4-2 CASSQEEHRGIQYF
TRBJ2-3 TRBV20-1 CSAREASGGGRNTQYF
TRBJ2-7 TRBV29-1 CSVTDSSYEQYF
TRBJ1-6 TRBV20-1 CSARDGRVNSPLHF
TRBJ2-3 TRBV20-1 CSASRQLTSWSTDTQYF
TRBJ1-1 TRBV18 CASSPPNIRLGTEAFF
TRBJ1-6 TRBV14 CASSQRTGPDNSPLHF
TRBJ1-1 TRBV9 CASSVGSMGTEAFF
TRBJ1-2 TRBV11-2 CASSPDNRDGYTF
TRBJ2-7 TRBV20-1 CSATGQGSHEQYF
TRBJ2-1 TRBV5-1 CASSLAAGGLYNEQFF
TRBJ1-1 TRBV6-1 CASSDRFTEAFF
TRBJ2-1 TRBV6-5 CASSYLEARWNEQFF
TRBJ2-5 TRBV5-1 CASSFGLQGETQYF
TRBJ2-1 TRBV12-3/TRBV12-4 CASSHTRQGGGNEQFF
TRBJ2-3 TRBV7-9 CASRKWGDSTDTQYF
TRBJ1-5 TRBV19 CASGLNHGRQHF
TRBJ1-2 TRBV5-5 CASSLEEQGPLLNGYTF
TRBJ2-7 TRBV2 CASSESSGSDEQYF
TRBJ1-1 TRBV5-8 CASSLLRAFF
TRBJ2-7 TRBV29-1 CSVDPGGGYEQYF
TRBJ2-7 TRBV7-2 CASSSSSGGYRYEQYF
TRBJ1-4 TRBV6-1 CASSWGQGAGKLFF